This paragraph covers one T cell receptor beta chain sequence. What it recognizes is unknown. These data are taken from a study of T cell responses to AZD1222 COVID-19 vaccine. Study observations and caveats: Reports say nearly half of spike-specific TCRs go after unmutated variant regions. Increased Spike-specific TCR breadth and depth were observed after two AZD1222 doses. The study sampled repertoires only after the peak T cell response. There were vaccine-associated CD4 TCRs across spike, dominant at 160-218 and 743-854.

The length of the CDR3 is 16 residues. Germline assignment: CDR1 DFQATT and CDR2 SNEGSKA (reference sequence). The germline V and J ends were trimmed by 3 bases and 6 bases, with 18 bases remaining between them. The repertoire was sequenced with immunoSEQ multiplex PCR; TCRdb's copy has only in-frame clones and lacks some. The profile covers about 180,000 clones, with roughly 91% appearing a single time and about 1.9% taken by the ten largest. The input for sequencing was peripheral blood, taken 28 days after the second AZD1222 dose. The sequence came from an adult who received the AZD1222 COVID-19 vaccine. This chain joins TRBV20-1 and TRBJ1-6; perhaps TRBD1 as D (6 bases). DNA of the CDR3: TGCAGTGCTAGTATTGTTGCGGGGGCAGGTAATTCACCCCTCCACTTT. Its protein product is CSASIVAGAGNSPLHF.